This TCR beta chain was identified in a study of T-cell reconstitution after alpha-beta-depleted transplantation in children. Germline V gene data show CDR1 as ENHRY and CDR2 as SYGVKD. V shed 3 bases and J shed 0 bases, with 15 bases lying between them. The CDR3 runs to 17 residues. Unique molecular identifiers were incorporated during preparation of the TCRbeta library. TCRdb reanalysed the PCR reads using MiXCR and keeps one entry per CDR3 protein. Of some 590,000 distinct CDR3 sequences detected, approximately 10% appear once; the ten largest clones hold less than 5%. This clonotype has a handful of counts.

Sequencing was performed on PBMCs from the stem cell graft donor, taken from the stem cell graft. The rearrangement links TRBV10-3 to TRBJ1-3; D might be TRBD1 (6 bases). The receptor's source is a human donor who donated a stem cell graft to a child with acute myeloid leukemia. The CDR3, as DNA: TGTGCCATCAGTGACGCCAGGGGACCAAGCTCTGGAAACACCATATATTTT. As protein: CAISDARGPSSGNTIYF.